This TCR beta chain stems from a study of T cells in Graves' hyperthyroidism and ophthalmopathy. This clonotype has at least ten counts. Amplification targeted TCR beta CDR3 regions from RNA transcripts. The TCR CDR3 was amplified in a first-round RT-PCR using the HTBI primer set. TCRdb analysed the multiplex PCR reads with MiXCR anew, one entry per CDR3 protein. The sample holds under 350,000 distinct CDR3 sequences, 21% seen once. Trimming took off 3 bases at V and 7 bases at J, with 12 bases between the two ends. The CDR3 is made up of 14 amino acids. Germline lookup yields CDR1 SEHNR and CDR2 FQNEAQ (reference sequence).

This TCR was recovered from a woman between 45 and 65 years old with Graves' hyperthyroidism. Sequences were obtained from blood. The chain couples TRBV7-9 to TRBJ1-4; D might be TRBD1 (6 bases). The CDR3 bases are TGTGCCAGCAGCTTTGCGGGGGGCGGTGAAAAACTGTTTTTT. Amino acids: CASSFAGGGEKLFF.